A single sample gave rise to the 14 T cell receptor beta chains below, sequenced in a study of OX40 agonist ivuxolimab in advanced cancers. Libraries were built with the immunoSEQ multiplex PCR assay. TCRdb re-hosts the immuneACCESS table, in-frame sequences only. Its copies lack some clones; in the studies checked, an unresolved V gene accounts for under half of them, and the cause for the rest is not known. The table for this sample lists about 18,000 clones; 74% of them were counted only once. The ten largest account for roughly a quarter of the sample. The sample here was CD4+ or CD8+ T cells sorted from blood, taken in a trial of the OX40 agonist ivuxolimab. The receptor set was obtained from an adult with an advanced solid tumor such as melanoma, head and neck, liver or kidney cancer.

V usage is TRBV7-8 and J usage is TRBJ2-7; 9 nucleotides line up with TRBD1. V dropped 4 bases and J dropped 5; count of bases not matched to a gene: 6. The length of the CDR3 is 14 residues. Germline V gene data show CDR1 as SGHVS and CDR2 as FQNEAQ. Written as DNA, the CDR3 is TGTGCCAGCAGCTCCGGGACAGGGTTGGACGAGCAGTACTTC. It specifies CASSSGTGLDEQYF.

The chain has TRBV5-5 and TRBJ2-7; unclear D gene. Germline-derived CDR1 and CDR2 are SGHKS and YYEKEE (reference sequence). Trimming removed 4 bases from V and 1 base from J, with 12 bases in between. CDR3 size: 14 residues. CDR3 residues: CASSLGWGSYEQYF. In nucleotides, the CDR3 is TGTGCCAGCAGCCTGGGTTGGGGTTCCTACGAGCAGTACTTC.

The chain is built from TRBV6-1 and TRBJ1-3; no firm D call. Germline CDR1 and CDR2: MNHNS and SASEGT. The CDR3 runs 14 residues. The V gene lost 1 base and the J gene lost 0 bases, with 4 bases spanning the gap. For the CDR3, the DNA is TGTGCCAGCAGTGAAGGCCCCTCTGGAAACACCATATATTTT. It specifies CASSEGPSGNTIYF.

The chain carries TRBV2 and TRBJ2-2; 7 bases fit TRBD2. There are 18 residues in the CDR3. After removal of 0 bases from V and 2 bases from J, the junction contained 9 bases not matched to a gene. In germline, CDR1 is SNHLY, CDR2 FYNNEI. As DNA, the CDR3 is TGTGCCAGCAGTGAAGCGGGAGGGGAGACAGTTAACACCGGGGAGCTGTTTTTT. Its protein product is CASSEAGGETVNTGELFF.

The chain couples TRBV7-2 to TRBJ1-2; TRBD1 matches at 10 bases. After removal of 4 bases from V and 2 bases from J, the junction contained 1 base not matched to a gene. CDR3 length equals 14 residues. Germline CDR1 is SGHTA and CDR2 is FQGNSA. CDR3 in DNA: TGTGCCAGCAGCTCGGGACAGGGGAACTATGGCTACACCTTC. This gives the protein CASSSGQGNYGYTF.

The chain employs TRBV28 and TRBJ2-2; 14 positions match TRBD2. This CDR3 contains 18 residues. V lost 3 bases, J lost 4 bases, and 7 bases stayed unmatched. Germline values: CDR1 MDHEN, CDR2 SYDVKM. The CDR3 loop is CASSFWGLAGEGTGELFF. The CDR3 DNA follows: TGTGCCAGCAGTTTTTGGGGACTAGCGGGAGAGGGCACCGGGGAGCTGTTTTTT.

The chain is built from TRBV27 and TRBJ2-1; 9 positions agree with TRBD2. Germline assignment: CDR1 MNHEY and CDR2 SMNVEV (reference sequence). The CDR3 runs 16 residues. V dropped 5 bases and J dropped 2; count of bases not matched to a gene: 7. CDR3 sequence reads: CASSLALAGAYNEQFF. The DNA for the CDR3 is TGTGCCAGCAGTCTCGCACTAGCGGGTGCCTACAATGAGCAGTTCTTC.

V gene TRBV9 combines with J gene TRBJ2-2; 7 nucleotides line up with TRBD1. The germline V gene has CDR1 SGDLS and CDR2 YYNGEE. With V trimmed by 0 bases and J by 7 bases, 12 bases remained unmatched. This CDR3 contains 17 residues. In DNA form, the CDR3 reads TGTGCCAGCAGCGTAGGGGGGAGACAGGGTCATGTCGGGGAGCTGTTTTTT. Its protein product is CASSVGGRQGHVGELFF.

This clone was seen a handful of times. J is TRBJ2-2 and V is TRBV28, with a possible D match to TRBD1 (6 bases). The germline gives CDR1 MDHEN, CDR2 SYDVKM. Trimming took off 3 bases at V and 0 bases at J, with 20 bases between the two ends. This CDR3 contains 19 residues. CDR3 residues: CASSFPPGHATPNTGELFF. CDR3 DNA sequence: TGTGCCAGCAGTTTCCCGCCGGGACACGCGACCCCGAACACCGGGGAGCTGTTTTTT.

The chain recombines TRBV4-3 with TRBJ1-3, with unresolved D. The CDR3 contains 18 residues. The V and J ends lost 0 bases and 7 bases respectively, with 22 bases between them. Germline V gene data show CDR1 as LGHNA and CDR2 as YSLEER. The CDR3 DNA is TGCGCCAGCAGCCAAGATCCCGACGGCAGGCTCTTTGGTAACACCATATATTTT. Translation: CASSQDPDGRLFGNTIYF.

The chain employs TRBV19 and TRBJ1-1, with 8 bases lining up with TRBD1. The germline gives CDR1 LNHDA, CDR2 SQIVND (reference sequence). The CDR3 extends over 13 amino acids. Germline trimming cut 6 bases from V and 4 bases from J; bases unmatched to any gene: 4. CDR3 nucleotides: TGTGCCAGTAGACCCACAGGGGGCACTGAAGCTTTCTTT. Its protein is CASRPTGGTEAFF.

This clone has a single count. The chain recombines TRBV19 with TRBJ1-6; D uncertain. Trimming removed 6 bases at V and 0 bases at J, with 21 bases between. Germline values: CDR1 LNHDA, CDR2 SQIVND (reference sequence). The CDR3 is made up of 19 amino acids. The CDR3 DNA reads TGTGCCAGTAGCCCAGGAGTTGGACGCCTAAGCTCCTATAATTCACCCCTCCACTTT. This sequence encodes CASSPGVGRLSSYNSPLHF.

V usage is TRBV2 and J usage is TRBJ2-1; 7 nucleotides line up with TRBD2. Germline CDR1 SNHLY, CDR2 FYNNEI. The CDR3 spans 16 residues. V shed 8 bases and J 5 bases; nucleotides not matched to a gene: 15. The CDR3 loop reads CASGGGRTNLHNEQFF. The CDR3 nucleotides read TGTGCCAGCGGGGGGGGTAGGACGAATCTGCACAATGAGCAGTTCTTC. The whole variable domain, filled in from reference TRBV2 and TRBJ2-1, reads EPEVTQTPSHQVTQMGQEVILRCVPISNHLYFYWYRQILGQKVEFLVSFYNNEISEKSEIFDDQFSVERPDGSNFTLKIRSTKLEDSAMYFCASGGGRTNLHNEQFFGPGTRLTVL.

This chain uses TRBV4-2 with TRBJ2-7; 9 nucleotides align to TRBD1. In germline, CDR1 is LGHNA, CDR2 YNFKEQ. This CDR3 has 14 amino acids. With V trimmed by 2 bases and J by 6 bases, 5 bases remained unmatched. CDR3 residues: CASSQTGTGLEQYF. DNA for the CDR3: TGTGCCAGCAGCCAAACCGGGACAGGGCTCGAGCAGTACTTC.